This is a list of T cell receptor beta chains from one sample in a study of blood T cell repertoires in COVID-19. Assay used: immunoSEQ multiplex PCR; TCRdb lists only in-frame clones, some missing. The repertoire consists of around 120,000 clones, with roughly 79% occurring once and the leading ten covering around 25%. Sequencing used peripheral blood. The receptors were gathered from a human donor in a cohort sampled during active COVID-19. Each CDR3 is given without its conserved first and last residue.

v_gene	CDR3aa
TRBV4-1	ASSQDLPDRPHWDTEAF
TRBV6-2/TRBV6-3	ASSPLRQPNTEAF
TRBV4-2	ASSQGRAGATKNIQY
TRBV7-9	ASSLGSGGAIFGANVLT
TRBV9	ASSVAASGSYEQY
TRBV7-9	ASSPGTTGLNSPLH
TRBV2	ASNTGSSYNEQF
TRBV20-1	SASPRQGYEQY
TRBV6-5	ASIMWVGSNQPQH
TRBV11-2	ASSLGLAGSYEQY
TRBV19	ASSIVGTARGNEQF
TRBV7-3	ASSASDSGGATGANVLT
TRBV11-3	ASSPIRLAGVVETQY
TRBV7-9	ASSTGTRNTGELF
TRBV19	ASMRLAGLSYNEQF
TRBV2	ASAKTTNQPQH
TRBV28	ASSSLDRADQPQH
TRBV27	ASSRNDRVNSPLH
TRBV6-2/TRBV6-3	ASSYGQVAYNEQF
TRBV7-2	ASSPGLGASTDTQY
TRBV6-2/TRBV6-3	ASSIHPADSIPYEQY
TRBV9	ASSADSSHLYGYT
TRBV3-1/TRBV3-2	ASSQAGYEQY
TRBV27	ASKLEGRNTEAF
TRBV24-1	ATAAGATQPQH
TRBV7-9	ASSRSQTGGSGNTIY
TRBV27	ASSWFRGRSSTDTQY
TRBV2	ASSFFGYQETQY
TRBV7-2	ASSFVNTGELF
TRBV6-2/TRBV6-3	ASSRGQSNYGYT
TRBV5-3	ARISPGGGENYEQY
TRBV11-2	ASSTGSASGGLDTQY
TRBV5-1	ASSFIGQGAAGYT
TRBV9	ASSVGTGLNTEAF
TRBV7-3	ASSLIQNTEAF
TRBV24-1	ATSDSQTGTLNQPQH
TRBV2	ASSRQGYNEQF
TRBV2	ASSVRTGRPNTEAF
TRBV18	ASSPGEAANYGYT
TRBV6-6	ASSYSGTLNTEAF
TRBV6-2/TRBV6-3	ASSYGRQGSSNYGYT
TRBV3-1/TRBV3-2	ASSQDGSWGDTGELF
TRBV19	ASMAREGWAEAF
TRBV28	ASSFVNYGDIRGYT
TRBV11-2	ASSLTDIQETQY
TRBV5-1	ASSWTLAGGETGELF
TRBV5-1	ASSLTGIRAGELF
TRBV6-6	ASSPMGGSGYGYT
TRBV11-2	ASSLVVTGGSETQY